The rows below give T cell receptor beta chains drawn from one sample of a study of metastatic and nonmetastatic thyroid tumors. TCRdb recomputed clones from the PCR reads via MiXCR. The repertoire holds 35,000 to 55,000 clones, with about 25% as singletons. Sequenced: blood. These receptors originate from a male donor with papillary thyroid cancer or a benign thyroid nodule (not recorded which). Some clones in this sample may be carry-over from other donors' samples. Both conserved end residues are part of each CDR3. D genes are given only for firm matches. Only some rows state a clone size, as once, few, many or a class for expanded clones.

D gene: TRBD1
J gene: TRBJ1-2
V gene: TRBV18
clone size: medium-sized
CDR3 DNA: TGTGCCAGCTCACCGGTAGGGACAGGCTATGGCTACACCTTC
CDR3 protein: CASSPVGTGYGYTF

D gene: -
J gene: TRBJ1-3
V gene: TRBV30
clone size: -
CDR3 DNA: TGTGCCTGGGCAGGGCCATCTGGAAACACCATATATTTT
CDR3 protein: CAWAGPSGNTIYF

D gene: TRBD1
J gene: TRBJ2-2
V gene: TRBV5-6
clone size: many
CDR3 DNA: TGTGCCAGCAGCTTGGGACAGGGAATCACCGGGGAGCTGTTTTTT
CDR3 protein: CASSLGQGITGELFF

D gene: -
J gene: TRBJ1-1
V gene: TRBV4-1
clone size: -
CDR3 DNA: TGCGCCAGCAGCCAAGAAAGGGGCGGGAGGAACACGGAAGCTTTCTTT
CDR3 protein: CASSQERGGRNTEAFF

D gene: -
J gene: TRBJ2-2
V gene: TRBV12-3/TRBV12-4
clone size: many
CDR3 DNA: TGTGCCAGCAGCCTGATGGCCGGGGAGCTGTTTTTT
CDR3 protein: CASSLMAGELFF

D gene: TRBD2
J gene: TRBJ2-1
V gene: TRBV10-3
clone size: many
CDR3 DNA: TGTGCCATCTCGTCTAGCGGGAGGAACTACAATGAGCAGTTCTTC
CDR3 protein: CAISSSGRNYNEQFF

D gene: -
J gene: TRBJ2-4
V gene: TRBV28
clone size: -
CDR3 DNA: TGTGCCAGCAGGACGGGAGACCGGACCAAGAACATTCAGTACTTC
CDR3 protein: CASRTGDRTKNIQYF

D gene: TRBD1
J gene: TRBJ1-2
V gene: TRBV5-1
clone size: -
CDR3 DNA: TGCGCCAGCAGCCCCGGACAGGCAGTAGGAGGCTACACCTTC
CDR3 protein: CASSPGQAVGGYTF

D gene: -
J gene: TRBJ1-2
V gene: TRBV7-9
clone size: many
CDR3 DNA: TGTGCCAGCAGCTTATATCAGGGCTATGGCTACACCTTC
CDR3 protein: CASSLYQGYGYTF

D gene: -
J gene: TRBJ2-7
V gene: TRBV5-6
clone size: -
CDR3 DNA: TGTGCCAGCAGCCCCCCAGGACCCGCCTACGAGCAGTACTTC
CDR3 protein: CASSPPGPAYEQYF

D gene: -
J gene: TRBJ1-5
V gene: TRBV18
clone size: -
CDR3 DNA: TGTACCAGCTCACCAGAGGGTTTGAGCAATCATCCCCAGCATTTT
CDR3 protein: CTSSPEGLSNHPQHF

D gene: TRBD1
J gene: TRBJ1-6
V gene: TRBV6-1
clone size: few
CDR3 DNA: TGTGCCAGCAGACGACAGGGGGCGGGGTCACCCCTCCACTTT
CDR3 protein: CASRRQGAGSPLHF

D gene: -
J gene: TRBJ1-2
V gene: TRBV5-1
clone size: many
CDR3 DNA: TGCGCCAGCAGTAACACGCGGTATGGCTACACCTTC
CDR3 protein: CASSNTRYGYTF

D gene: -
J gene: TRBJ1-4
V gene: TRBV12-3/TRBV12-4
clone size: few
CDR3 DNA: TGTGCCAGCAGTTTAGCCGAAAATGAAAAACTGTTTTTT
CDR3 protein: CASSLAENEKLFF

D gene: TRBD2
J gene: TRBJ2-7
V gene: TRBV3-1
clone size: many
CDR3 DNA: TGTGCCAGCAGCCGGGTGAGACTAGCGAGTTCCCACGAGCAGTACTTC
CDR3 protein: CASSRVRLASSHEQYF

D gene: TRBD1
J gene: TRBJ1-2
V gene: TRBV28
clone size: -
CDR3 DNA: TGTGCCAGCAGTTCGACAGGGCTTGGCTACACCTTC
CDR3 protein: CASSSTGLGYTF